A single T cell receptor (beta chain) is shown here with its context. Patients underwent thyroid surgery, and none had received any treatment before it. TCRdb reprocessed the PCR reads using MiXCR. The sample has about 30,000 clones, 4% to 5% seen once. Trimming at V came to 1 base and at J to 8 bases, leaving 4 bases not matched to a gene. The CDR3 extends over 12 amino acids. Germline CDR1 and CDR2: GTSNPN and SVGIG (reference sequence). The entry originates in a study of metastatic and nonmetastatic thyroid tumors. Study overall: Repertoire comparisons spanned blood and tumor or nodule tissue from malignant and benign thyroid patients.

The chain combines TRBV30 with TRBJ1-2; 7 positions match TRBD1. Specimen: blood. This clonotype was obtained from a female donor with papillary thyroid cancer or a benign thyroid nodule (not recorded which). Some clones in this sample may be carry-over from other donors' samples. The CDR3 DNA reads TGTGCCTGGAGTGAGGGGGCTGAAGGCTACACCTTC. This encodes CAWSEGAEGYTF.